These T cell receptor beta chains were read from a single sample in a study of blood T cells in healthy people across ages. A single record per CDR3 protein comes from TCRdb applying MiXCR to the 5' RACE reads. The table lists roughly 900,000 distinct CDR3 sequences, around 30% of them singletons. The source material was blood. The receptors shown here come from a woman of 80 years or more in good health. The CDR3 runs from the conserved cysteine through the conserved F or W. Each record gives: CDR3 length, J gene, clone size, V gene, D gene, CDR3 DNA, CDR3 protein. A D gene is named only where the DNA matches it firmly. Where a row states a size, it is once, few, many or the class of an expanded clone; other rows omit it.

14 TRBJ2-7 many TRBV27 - TGTGCCAGCAAGAAGGGGGGACCATACTACGAGCAGTACTTC CASKKGGPYYEQYF
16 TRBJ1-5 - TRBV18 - TGTGCCAGCTCGTCTATTGGGGTTTTTAGCAATCAGCCCCAGCATTTT CASSSIGVFSNQPQHF
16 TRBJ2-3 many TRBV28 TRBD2 TGTGCCAGCAGCCCTCCTGGTGGGAGGGCGGCAGATACGCAGTATTTT CASSPPGGRAADTQYF
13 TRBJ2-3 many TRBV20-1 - TGCAGTGCTAGACGGACTGCCACAGATACGCAGTATTTT CSARRTATDTQYF
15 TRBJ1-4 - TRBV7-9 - TGTGCCAGCAGCCCCCAAAAGGGAGCTAATGAAAAACTGTTTTTT CASSPQKGANEKLFF
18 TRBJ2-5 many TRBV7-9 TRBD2 TGTGCCAGCAGCTTAAGGGAAGAGGGACTAGCGGAACAAGAGACCCAGTACTTC CASSLREEGLAEQETQYF
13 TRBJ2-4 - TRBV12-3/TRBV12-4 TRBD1 TGTGCCAGCAGGGTGGACAGGAGCAACATTCAGTACTTC CASRVDRSNIQYF
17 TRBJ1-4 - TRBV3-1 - TGTGCCAGCAGCCAGGTACAGGTGGTGTCGGAAAGGGAAAAACTGTTTTTT CASSQVQVVSEREKLFF
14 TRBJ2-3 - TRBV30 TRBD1 TGTGCCTGGAACAACAGGGGGCTTACAGATACGCAGTATTTT CAWNNRGLTDTQYF
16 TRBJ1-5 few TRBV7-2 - TGTGCCAGCAGCTTAGCGTGGGGGAAAAGCAATCAGCCCCAGCATTTT CASSLAWGKSNQPQHF
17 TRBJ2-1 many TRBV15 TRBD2 TGTGCCACCAGCGGGGCGGGGACTAGCGGGGGGTACAATGAGCAGTTCTTC CATSGAGTSGGYNEQFF
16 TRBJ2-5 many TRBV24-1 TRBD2 TGTGCCACCAGTGCATCTACGGGGGGGCCAATGGAGACCCAGTACTTC CATSASTGGPMETQYF
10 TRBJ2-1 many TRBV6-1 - TGTGCCAGCAGTGACAGGGAGCCGTTCTTC CASSDREPFF
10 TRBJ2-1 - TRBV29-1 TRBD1 TGCAGCGGAATGGACAGGACGCAGTTCTTC CSGMDRTQFF
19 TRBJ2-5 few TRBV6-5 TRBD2 TGTGCCAGCAGTTACTCGAGGCGGGGGGGCCTTTCCCTAAAGAATGAGCAGTACTTC CASSYSRRGGLSLKNEQYF
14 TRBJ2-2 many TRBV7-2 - TGTGCCAGCAGCTTAACTGGGGTAGCCGGGGAGCTGTTTTTT CASSLTGVAGELFF
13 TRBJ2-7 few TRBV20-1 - TGCTCGCCTGCTCCCCAGACCGGCCACGAGCAGTACTTC CSPAPQTGHEQYF
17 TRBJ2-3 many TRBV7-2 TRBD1 TGTGCCAGCAGCTTTACAGCCGGGACAGGGATCATGGATACGCAGTATTTT CASSFTAGTGIMDTQYF
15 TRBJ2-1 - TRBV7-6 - TGTGCCAGCAGCTTGTCTTCACTGGGAGTGGATGAGCAGTTCTTC CASSLSSLGVDEQFF
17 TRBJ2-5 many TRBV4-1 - TGCGCCAGCAGCCAAGAAGCCAGAGGGGGACGACAAGAGACCCAGTACTTC CASSQEARGGRQETQYF
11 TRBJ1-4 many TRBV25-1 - TGTGCCAGCGGCGTTAATGAAAAACTGTTTTTT CASGVNEKLFF
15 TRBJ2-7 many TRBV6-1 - TGTGCCAGCAGTGAATGGGGCGCAGGATCCTACGAGCAGTACTTC CASSEWGAGSYEQYF